The 8 T cell receptor beta chains reported below all come from one sample, sequenced in a study of T cells in Graves' hyperthyroidism and ophthalmopathy. TCR beta CDR3 regions were amplified from RNA transcripts. First-round RT-PCR of the TCR CDR3 relied on the HTBI primer set. Each CDR3 protein gets one entry after TCRdb re-called the multiplex PCR reads with MiXCR. The table records 190,000 or so distinct CDR3 sequences, approximately 20% of them present only once. Sequenced material: blood. The source of these receptors is a man aged 35 to 55 with Graves' hyperthyroidism.

This clonotype was picked up a small number of times. This chain connects TRBV5-1 to TRBJ2-1; TRBD2 matches 11 bases. With 0 bases clipped from V and 8 bases from J, the junction kept 7 bases outside the gene matches. The CDR3 runs to 16 residues. Germline V gene lookup returns CDR1 SGHRS and CDR2 YFSETQ. For the CDR3, the DNA is TGCGCCAGCAGCTTGGCGGCACCGGGACTAGCGGATGAGCAGTTCTTC. Its translation is CASSLAAPGLADEQFF. The whole variable domain, remainder taken from reference TRBV5-1 and TRBJ2-1, is KAGVTQTPRYLIKTRGQQVTLSCSPISGHRSVSWYQQTPGQGLQFLFEYFSETQRNKGNFPGRFSGRQFSNSRSEMNVSTLELGDSALYLCASSLAAPGLADEQFFGPGTRLTVL.

This clonotype was observed at least ten times. This rearrangement joins TRBV6-2 or TRBV6-3 to TRBJ2-7; the match to TRBD2 covers 9 bases. Germline V CDR1 and CDR2: MNHEY, SVGEGT. The CDR3 loop spans 13 amino acids. With 6 bases clipped from V and 7 bases from J, the junction kept 7 bases outside the gene matches. The CDR3 coding sequence is TGTGCCAGCAGAGCGGGGGGAACGGGGGAGCAGTACTTC. Translated, it gives CASRAGGTGEQYF.

This clonotype showed up just a few times. The rearrangement links TRBV4-2 to TRBJ2-7; a possible D gene is TRBD2 (5 bases). V dropped 0 bases and J dropped 5 bases, with 8 bases sitting between them. Germline CDR1 and CDR2: LGHNA and YNFKEQ. CDR3 size: 13 residues. CDR3 coding DNA: TGTGCCAGCAGCCAAGAGAGGGTTGACGAGCAGTACTTC. This codes for CASSQERVDEQYF.

There are many counts of this clonotype. The V gene is TRBV2, the J gene TRBJ2-4; D is uncertain. The V gene's germline CDR1 is SNHLY and CDR2 FYNNEI. Deletions cut 3 bases from V and 0 bases from J, with 9 bases between. The CDR3 is 15 amino acids. The CDR3: CASSEAEIAKNIQYF. The CDR3 coding sequence is TGTGCCAGCAGTGAGGCAGAAATAGCCAAAAACATTCAGTACTTC.

This clonotype came up many times. The chain joins TRBV6-2 or TRBV6-3 to TRBJ2-2; D uncertain. Germline V gene data show CDR1 as MNHEY and CDR2 as SVGEGT. The V end was cut by 7 bases, the J end by 0 bases, with 9 bases between. The CDR3 length is 14 residues. For the CDR3, the DNA is TGTGCCAGCACCACTGCTTCGAACACCGGGGAGCTGTTTTTT. This gives the protein CASTTASNTGELFF.

This clonotype was counted ten times or more. The chain employs TRBV28 and TRBJ2-1; D may be TRBD2 (5 bases). CDR3 length equals 14 residues. Germline lookup yields CDR1 MDHEN and CDR2 SYDVKM. V lost 7 bases to trimming and J lost 0 bases, with 10 bases between them. DNA of the CDR3: TGTGCCAGCACTGAGGGTACCTCCTACAATGAGCAGTTCTTC. This codes for CASTEGTSYNEQFF.

This clonotype has just a few counts. This chain connects TRBV19 to TRBJ2-1; maybe TRBD2 (7 bases). Trimming stripped 7 bases from V and 7 bases from J, with 17 bases between. The germline V gene has CDR1 LNHDA and CDR2 SQIVND (reference sequence). There are 14 residues in the CDR3. The CDR3 sequence: CASKWRGGRNEQFF. The CDR3 bases are TGTGCCAGTAAGTGGAGGGGGGGCCGAAATGAGCAGTTCTTC.

This clonotype occurred a few times. This rearrangement joins TRBV12-3 or TRBV12-4 to TRBJ2-1, with 8 bases aligning to TRBD1. With 5 bases clipped from V and 5 bases from J, the junction kept 8 bases outside the gene matches. The CDR3 is 15 residues long. CDR3 region: CASSQRDRGDNEQFF. In DNA, the CDR3 is TGTGCCAGCAGTCAGCGTGACAGGGGTGACAATGAGCAGTTCTTC.